The TCR beta chain described here comes from a study of blood T cell repertoires in COVID-19. For the study at large: Sites across the United States, Italy and Spain contributed samples from acute and convalescent COVID-19. Nucleic acid was either cDNA or gDNA, and it came from T cells, B-cell-depleted T cells, or PBMCs.

The trim removed 1 base at V and 1 base at J, leaving 6 bases unmatched. The V gene's germline CDR1 is SGHRS and CDR2 YFSETQ. This CDR3 has 16 amino acids. This clone was observed once. Per the original data handling: Scientists estimated how many nucleated cells there were by amplifying reference gene primers. The data were produced by immunoSEQ multiplex PCR, yet TCRdb's version contains in-frame clones alone and is incomplete. The V and J calls and clone size are taken from that table; D and trimming were inferred from the DNA. The data show some 20,000 clones, with 75% to 95% seen just once and roughly 4.2% held by the top ten.

Sequenced sample: peripheral blood. This chain joins TRBV5-1 and TRBJ2-5; 8 nucleotides align to TRBD2. This clonotype was obtained from a human donor in a cohort sampled during active COVID-19. The CDR3 coding sequence is TGCGCCAGCAGCTTGATGGCGGGAGGCCCCCAAGAGACCCAGTACTTC. It is translated as CASSLMAGGPQETQYF.